The sequence of this T cell receptor beta chain was determined in a study of T cells in Graves' hyperthyroidism and ophthalmopathy. Study-level points and caveats: Most thyroid-expanded clonotypes above 0.001 were also found in blood.

Fresh peripheral blood, more than 9 ml, yielded the PBMCs. Amplification yielded TCR beta CDR3 regions, with RNA transcripts as the source. With the HTBI primer set, the TCR CDR3 went through a first round of RT-PCR. TCRdb itself ran the multiplex PCR reads through MiXCR, one entry per CDR3 protein. Of roughly 500,000 distinct CDR3 sequences listed, approximately 25% were seen once; the top ten hold approximately 10%. This clonotype was observed a few times. Its specificity is not known. In germline, CDR1 is MNHNS, CDR2 SASEGT. The germline V and J ends were trimmed by 5 bases and 0 bases, with 16 bases remaining between them. CDR3 length: 16 amino acids.

The genes are TRBV6-1 and TRBJ1-1; D perhaps matches TRBD1 (5 bases). The source is a woman between 25 and 40 years old with Graves' ophthalmopathy. The specimen sequenced was blood. In DNA, the CDR3 is TGTGCCAGCAGTAAAGTGCGGGGGGTTGTGAACACTGAAGCTTTCTTT. Residues: CASSKVRGVVNTEAFF.